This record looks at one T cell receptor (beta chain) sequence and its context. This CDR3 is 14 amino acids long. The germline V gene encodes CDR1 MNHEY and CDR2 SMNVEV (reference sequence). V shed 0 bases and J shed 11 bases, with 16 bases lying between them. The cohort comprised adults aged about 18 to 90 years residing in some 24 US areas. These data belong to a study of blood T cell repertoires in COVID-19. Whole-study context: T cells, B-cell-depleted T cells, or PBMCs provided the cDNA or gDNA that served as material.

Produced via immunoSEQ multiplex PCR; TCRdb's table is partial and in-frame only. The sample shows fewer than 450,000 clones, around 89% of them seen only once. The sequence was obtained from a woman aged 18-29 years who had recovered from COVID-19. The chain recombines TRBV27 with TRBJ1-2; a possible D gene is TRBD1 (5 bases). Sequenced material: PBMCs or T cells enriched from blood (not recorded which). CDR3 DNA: TGTGCCAGCAGTTTATCGCGCAGGGTCCTTCCATACACCTTC. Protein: CASSLSRRVLPYTF.